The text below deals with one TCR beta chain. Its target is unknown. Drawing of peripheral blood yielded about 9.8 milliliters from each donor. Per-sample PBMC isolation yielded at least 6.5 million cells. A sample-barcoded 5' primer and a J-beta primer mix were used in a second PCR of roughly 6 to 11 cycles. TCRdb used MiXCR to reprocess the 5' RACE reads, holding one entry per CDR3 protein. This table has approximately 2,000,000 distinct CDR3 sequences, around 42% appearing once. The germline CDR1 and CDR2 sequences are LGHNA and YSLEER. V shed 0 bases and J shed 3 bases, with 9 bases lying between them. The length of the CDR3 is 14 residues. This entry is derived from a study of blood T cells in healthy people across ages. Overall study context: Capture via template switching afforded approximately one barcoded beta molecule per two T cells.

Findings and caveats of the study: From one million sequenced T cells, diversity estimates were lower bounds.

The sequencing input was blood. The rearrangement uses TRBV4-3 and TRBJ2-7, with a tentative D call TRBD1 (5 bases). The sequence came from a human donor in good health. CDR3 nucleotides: TGCGCCAGCAGCCAAGATGTCGGACACTACGAGCAGTACTTC. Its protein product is CASSQDVGHYEQYF.